Presented here are 6 T cell receptor beta chains from one specimen sequenced in a study of T cell repertoires in cytomegalovirus infection. TCRdb reprocessed the reads via MiXCR and lists one record per CDR3 protein. The profile covers approximately 630,000 distinct CDR3 sequences, with less than 25% appearing a single time and 8% taken by the ten largest. Sequenced sample: CD8+ T cells from PBMCs. These receptors were collected from a human donor in good health (CMV status not recorded). Some clones in this sample may be carry-over from other donors' samples.

On this clonotype: A junction end diverges from the germline sequence, so it may reflect a read error. The chain has TRBV27 and TRBJ1-2; 12 bases fit TRBD1. The CDR3 is 17 residues long. Germline CDR1 reads MNHEY; CDR2 reads SMNVEV (reference sequence). The CDR3 nucleotides are TGTGCCAACAGTCCATTTCCGGGACAGGGGGCGGGCTATGGCTACACCTTC. Protein: CANSPFPGQGAGYGYTF.

The chain links TRBV12-3 or TRBV12-4 to TRBJ2-1; D call uncertain. This CDR3 is 13 amino acids long. V lost 6 bases to trimming and J lost 4 bases, with 10 bases between them. The CDR3 sequence: CASSPARYNEQFF. CDR3 nucleotide sequence: TGTGCCAGCAGCCCCGCCAGATACAATGAGCAGTTCTTC.

At least ten counts were recorded for this clonotype. The J gene is TRBJ2-1, the V gene TRBV7-6, with D perhaps TRBD1 (6 bases). The germline V gene encodes CDR1 SGHVS and CDR2 FNYEAQ. CDR3 length: 13 amino acids. V was pared by 2 bases and J by 9 bases, with 11 bases between. The CDR3 region is CASSLPGVSEQFF. CDR3 DNA: TGTGCCAGCAGCTTACCAGGGGTGAGTGAGCAGTTCTTC.

There are many counts of this clonotype. The CDR3 region has the DNA TGTGCCAGCAGCCTTCCCGGGACAGGGGCCGGCACTGAAGCTTTCTTT. It translates to CASSLPGTGAGTEAFF. The V gene is TRBV7-9, the J gene TRBJ1-1; 10 bases agree with TRBD1. This CDR3 spans 16 amino acids. After removal of 5 bases from V and 4 bases from J, the junction contained 10 bases not matched to a gene. The germline V gene has CDR1 SEHNR and CDR2 FQNEAQ (reference sequence).

This chain links TRBV13 with TRBJ1-2, with D hard to call. Trimming removed 5 bases at V and 3 bases at J, with 19 bases between. Germline CDR1 reads PRHDT; CDR2 reads FYEKMQ (reference sequence). The CDR3 length is 16 residues. The CDR3 nucleotides are TGTGCCAGCAGCCCCTTGGGCCACCCGCGGGACTATGGCTACACCTTC. Its protein product is CASSPLGHPRDYGYTF. Full variable domain (outside the CDR3, taken from reference TRBV13 and TRBJ1-2): AAGVIQSPRHLIKEKRETATLKCYPIPRHDTVYWYQQGPGQDPQFLISFYEKMQSDKGSIPDRFSAQQFSDYHSELNMSSLELGDSALYFCASSPLGHPRDYGYTFGSGTRLTVV.

This clonotype was recorded at least ten times. This chain joins TRBV6-5 and TRBJ1-4, with TRBD1 matching 7 bases. V was clipped by 6 bases and J by 10 bases; unmatched bases: 23. The length of the CDR3 is 18 residues. Germline V gives CDR1 MNHEY, CDR2 SVGAGI. DNA of the CDR3: TGTGCCAGCAGATCCACGGGACAGTCCTCTCGCGATCGGTTAAAACTGTTTTTT. Protein sequence: CASRSTGQSSRDRLKLFF.